This note documents a single TCR beta chain sequence. Its antigen remains unknown. 60 Vbeta and 13 Jbeta primers were used in PCR. Sequenced by immunoSEQ multiplex PCR; TCRdb stores in-frame clones only, minus some. The sample lists around 98,000 clones, 65% to 80% seen once, with about 8% in the top ten. The entry originates in a study of cytomegalovirus exposure and HLA in healthy donors. Findings and limits, study-wide: Later on, a genetic analysis was performed. It linked a missense variant in DCLRE1C with V- and J-gene trimming of TCR beta.

The CDR3 has 13 amino acids. Germline CDR1 reads SNHLY; CDR2 reads FYNNEI. The germline V and J ends were trimmed by 6 bases and 1 base, with 8 bases remaining between them. There were likely unrecorded immune exposures, though donors were nominally healthy when sampled. This rearrangement joins TRBV2 to TRBJ2-3; D gene unclear. The material sequenced was PBMCs. This clonotype originated in a human donor in good health. The CDR3 protein is CASSAAGTDTQYF. The DNA of the CDR3 is TGTGCCAGCAGCGCGGCTGGCACAGATACGCAGTATTTT.